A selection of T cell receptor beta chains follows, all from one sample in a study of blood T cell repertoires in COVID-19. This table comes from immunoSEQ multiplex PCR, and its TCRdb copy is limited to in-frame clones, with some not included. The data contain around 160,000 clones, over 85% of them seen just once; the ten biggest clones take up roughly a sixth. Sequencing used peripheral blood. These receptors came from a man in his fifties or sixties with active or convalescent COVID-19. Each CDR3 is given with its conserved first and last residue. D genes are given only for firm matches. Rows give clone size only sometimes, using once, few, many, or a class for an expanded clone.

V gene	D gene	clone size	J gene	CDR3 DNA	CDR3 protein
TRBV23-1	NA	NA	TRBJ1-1	TGCGCCAGCAGTCAAACTACGGGGTACACTGAAGCTTTCTTT	CASSQTTGYTEAFF
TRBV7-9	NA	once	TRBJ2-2	TGTGCCAGCAGCTTAACTACCGGGGAGCTGTTTTTT	CASSLTTGELFF
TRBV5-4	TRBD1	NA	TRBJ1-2	TGTGCCAGCAGCTTTGCGGACAGGGCCTATGGCTACACCTTC	CASSFADRAYGYTF
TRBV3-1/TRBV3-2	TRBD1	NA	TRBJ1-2	TGTGCCAGCAGCCAAAAAACCGGGACAGGGGGCTCTGGCTACACCTTC	CASSQKTGTGGSGYTF
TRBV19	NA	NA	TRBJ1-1	TGTGCCAGTAGGCCTGACCGGGGCACTGAAGCTTTCTTT	CASRPDRGTEAFF
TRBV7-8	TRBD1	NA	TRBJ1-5	TGTGCCAGCAGCTTAGCGACAGGGCTTTGGGGCAATCAGCCCCAGCATTTT	CASSLATGLWGNQPQHF
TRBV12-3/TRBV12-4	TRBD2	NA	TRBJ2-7	TGTGCCAGCAAGAAGCGGGAGAGGCAGTACTTC	CASKKRERQYF
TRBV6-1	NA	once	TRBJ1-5	TGTGCCAGCAGTGAAGTAGCCAGGGGCAATCAGCCCCAGCATTTT	CASSEVARGNQPQHF
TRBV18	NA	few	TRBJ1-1	TGTGCCAGCAGATCGGGACAGAACACTGAAGCTTTCTTT	CASRSGQNTEAFF
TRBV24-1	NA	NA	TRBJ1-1	TGTGCCACGAAACGACAGATGCTGAACACTGAAGCTTTCTTT	CATKRQMLNTEAFF
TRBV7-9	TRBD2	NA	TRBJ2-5	TGTGCCAGCAGCCTCCGGACTAGCGGGAGGGCCGGGGAGACCCAGTACTTC	CASSLRTSGRAGETQYF
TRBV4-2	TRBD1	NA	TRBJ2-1	TGTGCCAGCAGCCAAGGGACAGGGAGGACCTACAATGAGCAGTTCTTC	CASSQGTGRTYNEQFF
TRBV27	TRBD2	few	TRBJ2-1	TGTGCCAGCAGCCCCGGACTAGCGGTGAACAATGAGCAGTTCTTC	CASSPGLAVNNEQFF
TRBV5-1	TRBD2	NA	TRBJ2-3	TGCGCCAGCAGCTTGAAGACTCGTGGGGGGCTAGCGGGAGGGCCTGCAGATACGCAGTATTTT	CASSLKTRGGLAGGPADTQYF
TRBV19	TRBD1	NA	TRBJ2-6	TGTGCCAGTAGCCGGGACAGGGGGCAAGGGGCCAACGTCCTGACTTTC	CASSRDRGQGANVLTF
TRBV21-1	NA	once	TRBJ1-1	TGTGCCAGCAGCAAACTCATTACCGGGACAGGGTGGAACACTGAAGCTTTCTTT	CASSKLITGTGWNTEAFF
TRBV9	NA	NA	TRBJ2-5	TGTGCCAGCAGCGTCAGGGGTTGGGAGACCCAGTACTTC	CASSVRGWETQYF
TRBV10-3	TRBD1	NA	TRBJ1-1	TGTGCCATCAGTGGCGAGACAGGGTTCACTGAAGCTTTCTTT	CAISGETGFTEAFF
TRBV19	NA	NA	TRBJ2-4	TGTGCCAGTAGACGACTCGACCAAAACATTCAGTACTTC	CASRRLDQNIQYF
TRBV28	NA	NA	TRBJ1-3	TGTGCCAGCAGTTTAGGACACTCTGGAAACACCATATATTTT	CASSLGHSGNTIYF
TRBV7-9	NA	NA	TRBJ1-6	TGTGCCAGCAGCTTTAGGGGCCAGGGTAATTCACCCCTCCACTTT	CASSFRGQGNSPLHF
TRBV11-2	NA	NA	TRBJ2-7	TGTGCCAGCAGCTTAGGAGTAGCGGAGATCTACGAGCAGTACTTC	CASSLGVAEIYEQYF
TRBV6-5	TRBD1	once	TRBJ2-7	TGTGCCAGCAGTTCCACCGGGACAGTAACCTACGAGCAGTACTTC	CASSSTGTVTYEQYF
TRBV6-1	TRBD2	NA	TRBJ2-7	TGTGCCAGCAGTGAATCCGGGGGGACCTACGAGCAGTACTTC	CASSESGGTYEQYF
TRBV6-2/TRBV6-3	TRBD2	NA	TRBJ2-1	TGTGCCAGCAGCATCCTAGCGGGAGGTTGGAATGAGCAGTTCTTC	CASSILAGGWNEQFF
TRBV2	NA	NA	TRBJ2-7	TGTGCCAGCACCCGGGACGAGCAGTACTTC	CASTRDEQYF
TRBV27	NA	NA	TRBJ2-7	TGTGCCAGCAGTTTATCACAGACCCCAATGACCTACGAGCAGTACTTC	CASSLSQTPMTYEQYF